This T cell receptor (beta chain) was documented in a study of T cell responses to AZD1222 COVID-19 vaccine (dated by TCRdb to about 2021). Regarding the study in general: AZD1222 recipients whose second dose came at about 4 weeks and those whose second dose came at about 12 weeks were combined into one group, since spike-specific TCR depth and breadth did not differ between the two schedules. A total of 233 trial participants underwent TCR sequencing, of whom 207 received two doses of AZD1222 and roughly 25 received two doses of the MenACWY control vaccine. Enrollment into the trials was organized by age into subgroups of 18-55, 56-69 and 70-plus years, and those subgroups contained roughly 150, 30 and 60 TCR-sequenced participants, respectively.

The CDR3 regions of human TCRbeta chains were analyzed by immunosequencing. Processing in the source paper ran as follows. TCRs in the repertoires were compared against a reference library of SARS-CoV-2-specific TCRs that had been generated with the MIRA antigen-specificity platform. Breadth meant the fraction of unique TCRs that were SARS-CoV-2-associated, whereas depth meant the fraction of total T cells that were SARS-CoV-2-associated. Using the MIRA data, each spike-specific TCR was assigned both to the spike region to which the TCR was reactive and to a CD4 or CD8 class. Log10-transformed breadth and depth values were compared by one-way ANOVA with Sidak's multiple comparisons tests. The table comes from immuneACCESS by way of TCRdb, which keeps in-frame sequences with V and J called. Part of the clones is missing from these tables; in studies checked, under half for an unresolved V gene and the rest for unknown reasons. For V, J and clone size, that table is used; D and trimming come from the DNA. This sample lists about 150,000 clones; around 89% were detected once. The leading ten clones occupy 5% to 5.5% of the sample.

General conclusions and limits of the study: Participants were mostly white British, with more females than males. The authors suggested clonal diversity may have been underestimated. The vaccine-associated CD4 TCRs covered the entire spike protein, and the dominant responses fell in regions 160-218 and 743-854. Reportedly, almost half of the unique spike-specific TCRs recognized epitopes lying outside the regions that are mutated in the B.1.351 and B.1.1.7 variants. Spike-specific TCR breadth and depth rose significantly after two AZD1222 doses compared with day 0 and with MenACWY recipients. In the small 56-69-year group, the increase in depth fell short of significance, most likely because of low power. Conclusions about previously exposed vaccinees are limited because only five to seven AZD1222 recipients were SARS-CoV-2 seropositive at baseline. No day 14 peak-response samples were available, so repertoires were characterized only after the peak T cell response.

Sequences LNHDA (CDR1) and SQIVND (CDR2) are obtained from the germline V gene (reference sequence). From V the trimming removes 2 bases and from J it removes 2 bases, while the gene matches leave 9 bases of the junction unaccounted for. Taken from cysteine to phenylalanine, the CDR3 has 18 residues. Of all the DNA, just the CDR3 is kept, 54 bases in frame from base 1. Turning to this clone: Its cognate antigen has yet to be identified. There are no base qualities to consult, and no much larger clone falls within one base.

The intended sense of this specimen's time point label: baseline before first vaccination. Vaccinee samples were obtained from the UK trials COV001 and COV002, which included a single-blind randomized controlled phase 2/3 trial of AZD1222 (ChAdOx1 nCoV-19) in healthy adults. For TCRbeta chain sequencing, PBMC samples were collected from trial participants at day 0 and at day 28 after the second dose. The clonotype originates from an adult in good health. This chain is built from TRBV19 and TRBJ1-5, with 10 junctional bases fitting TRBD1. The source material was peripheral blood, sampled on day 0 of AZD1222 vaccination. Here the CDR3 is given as CASSIFATGGARNQPQHF. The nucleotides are TGTGCCAGTAGTATATTTGCGACAGGGGGCGCGCGCAATCAGCCCCAGCATTTT.